A selection of T cell receptor beta chains follows, all from one sample in a study of T cells in Graves' hyperthyroidism and ophthalmopathy. TCRdb reprocessed the multiplex PCR reads via MiXCR and lists one record per CDR3 protein. The data contain almost 600,000 distinct CDR3 sequences, approximately 15% of them seen just once; the ten biggest clones take up almost 6%. Input material: blood. Every receptor here comes from a woman aged 25 to 39 with Graves' hyperthyroidism that later progressed to Graves' ophthalmopathy. CDR3s include the opening cysteine and the closing phenylalanine or tryptophan. A D gene is named only where the DNA matches it firmly. Only part of the rows carry a size: once, few, many, or a class if the clone is expanded.

d_call: TRBD1
v_call: TRBV6-1
clone_size: many
j_call: TRBJ2-7
cdr3_aa: CASSPSGTGTYEQYF
cdr3_nt: TGTGCCAGCAGCCCCTCCGGGACAGGAACCTACGAGCAGTACTTC

d_call: TRBD1
v_call: TRBV5-1
clone_size: many
j_call: TRBJ2-7
cdr3_aa: CASVGTGGTYEQYF
cdr3_nt: TGCGCCAGCGTCGGGACAGGGGGAACCTACGAGCAGTACTTC

d_call: TRBD2
v_call: TRBV18
clone_size: many
j_call: TRBJ2-3
cdr3_aa: CASSPTGAGGTDTQYF
cdr3_nt: TGTGCCAGCTCACCAACGGGAGCGGGAGGAACAGATACGCAGTATTTT

d_call: -
v_call: TRBV4-3
clone_size: few
j_call: TRBJ2-1
cdr3_aa: CASSQGLHNEQFF
cdr3_nt: TGCGCCAGCAGCCAAGGACTACACAATGAGCAGTTCTTC

d_call: TRBD2
v_call: TRBV5-5
clone_size: -
j_call: TRBJ2-2
cdr3_aa: CASSLAGGATGELFF
cdr3_nt: TGTGCCAGCAGCTTGGCCGGGGGGGCAACCGGGGAGCTGTTTTTT

d_call: -
v_call: TRBV18
clone_size: -
j_call: TRBJ2-2
cdr3_aa: CASSQQEDRNTGELFF
cdr3_nt: TGTGCCAGCTCACAACAGGAGGACCGAAACACCGGGGAGCTGTTTTTT

d_call: -
v_call: TRBV7-9
clone_size: -
j_call: TRBJ2-7
cdr3_aa: CASSLPRSYEQYF
cdr3_nt: TGTGCCAGCAGCTTACCGCGGTCCTACGAGCAGTACTTC

d_call: TRBD1
v_call: TRBV25-1
clone_size: -
j_call: TRBJ2-1
cdr3_aa: CASSDNRGITSSYNEQFF
cdr3_nt: TGTGCCAGCAGTGACAACAGGGGGATTACGAGCTCCTACAATGAGCAGTTCTTC

d_call: TRBD2
v_call: TRBV7-2
clone_size: many
j_call: TRBJ2-3
cdr3_aa: CASSYGTSGRSTDTQYF
cdr3_nt: TGTGCCAGCAGCTACGGGACTAGCGGGCGAAGCACAGATACGCAGTATTTT

d_call: -
v_call: TRBV5-1
clone_size: -
j_call: TRBJ2-2
cdr3_aa: CASSSVLVAGELFF
cdr3_nt: TGCGCCAGCAGCTCAGTCCTAGTAGCCGGGGAGCTGTTTTTT

d_call: -
v_call: TRBV20-1
clone_size: many
j_call: TRBJ1-2
cdr3_aa: CSARIENLNYGYTF
cdr3_nt: TGCAGTGCTAGAATCGAGAACCTTAACTATGGCTACACCTTC

d_call: -
v_call: TRBV6-1
clone_size: few
j_call: TRBJ1-2
cdr3_aa: CASSEGLQPAGYTF
cdr3_nt: TGTGCCAGCAGTGAGGGCCTGCAGCCGGCAGGCTACACCTTC

d_call: TRBD2
v_call: TRBV14
clone_size: many
j_call: TRBJ2-1
cdr3_aa: CASSPGGLARYNEQFF
cdr3_nt: TGTGCCAGCAGCCCCGGCGGACTAGCAAGGTACAATGAGCAGTTCTTC

d_call: TRBD2
v_call: TRBV20-1
clone_size: few
j_call: TRBJ2-3
cdr3_aa: CSASSPGTSGTDTQYF
cdr3_nt: TGCAGTGCTAGTTCTCCTGGGACTAGCGGCACAGATACGCAGTATTTT

d_call: -
v_call: TRBV12-3/TRBV12-4
clone_size: many
j_call: TRBJ1-2
cdr3_aa: CASSPTPPPSYTF
cdr3_nt: TGTGCCAGCAGCCCTACTCCTCCCCCGAGCTACACCTTC

d_call: TRBD2
v_call: TRBV7-2
clone_size: -
j_call: TRBJ2-6
cdr3_aa: CASSQDLRLAGFSGANVLTF
cdr3_nt: TGCGCCAGCAGCCAAGATCTTAGGCTAGCGGGTTTCTCTGGGGCCAACGTCCTGACTTTC

d_call: -
v_call: TRBV7-9
clone_size: few
j_call: TRBJ2-3
cdr3_aa: CASSLAVREADTQYF
cdr3_nt: TGTGCCAGCAGCTTAGCTGTCAGGGAGGCAGATACGCAGTATTTT

d_call: TRBD1
v_call: TRBV19
clone_size: -
j_call: TRBJ1-1
cdr3_aa: CASSRSGTGVRSRTEAFF
cdr3_nt: TGTGCCAGTAGTCGTTCCGGGACAGGGGTTAGGTCCCGCACTGAAGCTTTCTTT

d_call: -
v_call: TRBV14
clone_size: -
j_call: TRBJ1-6
cdr3_aa: CASSQGAPVLYNSPLHF
cdr3_nt: TGTGCCAGCAGCCAAGGAGCCCCGGTTCTCTATAATTCACCCCTCCACTTT

d_call: -
v_call: TRBV6-5
clone_size: -
j_call: TRBJ2-4
cdr3_aa: CASSYSIRPKNIQYF
cdr3_nt: TGTGCCAGCAGTTACTCGATTAGACCAAAAAACATTCAGTACTTC

d_call: -
v_call: TRBV5-6
clone_size: many
j_call: TRBJ2-1
cdr3_aa: CASSRPYGNEQFF
cdr3_nt: TGTGCCAGCAGCCGTCCGTATGGCAATGAGCAGTTCTTC

d_call: -
v_call: TRBV6-2/TRBV6-3
clone_size: many
j_call: TRBJ1-2
cdr3_aa: CASRSDPDGYTF
cdr3_nt: TGTGCCAGCAGATCTGACCCCGATGGCTACACCTTC

d_call: TRBD1
v_call: TRBV5-5
clone_size: -
j_call: TRBJ1-2
cdr3_aa: CASSVTGPAYGYTF
cdr3_nt: TGTGCCAGCAGCGTGACAGGGCCCGCCTATGGCTACACCTTC

d_call: TRBD1
v_call: TRBV9
clone_size: few
j_call: TRBJ2-7
cdr3_aa: CASSVAGTVYEQYF
cdr3_nt: TGTGCCAGCAGCGTAGCTGGGACAGTATACGAGCAGTACTTC

d_call: -
v_call: TRBV19
clone_size: many
j_call: TRBJ1-3
cdr3_aa: CASSSTRISGNTIYF
cdr3_nt: TGTGCCAGTAGTAGTACACGGATCTCTGGAAACACCATATATTTT

d_call: -
v_call: TRBV7-2
clone_size: many
j_call: TRBJ1-1
cdr3_aa: CASSKTGGLNTEAFF
cdr3_nt: TGTGCCAGCAGCAAGACAGGCGGTTTGAACACTGAAGCTTTCTTT

d_call: -
v_call: TRBV19
clone_size: -
j_call: TRBJ1-1
cdr3_aa: CASRKDTYTEAFF
cdr3_nt: TGTGCCAGTAGAAAAGACACCTACACTGAAGCTTTCTTT

d_call: -
v_call: TRBV19
clone_size: many
j_call: TRBJ2-7
cdr3_aa: CASSIWAGRYEQYF
cdr3_nt: TGTGCCAGTAGTATTTGGGCAGGGAGATACGAGCAGTACTTC

d_call: TRBD2
v_call: TRBV7-2
clone_size: many
j_call: TRBJ2-1
cdr3_aa: CASSLDGGGSNEQFF
cdr3_nt: TGTGCCAGCAGCTTAGACGGGGGGGGGAGTAATGAGCAGTTCTTC

d_call: TRBD2
v_call: TRBV6-7
clone_size: many
j_call: TRBJ2-3
cdr3_aa: CASSYPPLLAGGRSTDTQYF
cdr3_nt: TGTGCCAGCAGCTATCCGCCTCTCTTAGCGGGAGGGAGAAGCACAGATACGCAGTATTTT

d_call: -
v_call: TRBV30
clone_size: few
j_call: TRBJ1-1
cdr3_aa: CAHLAGGAGYTEAFF
cdr3_nt: TGTGCCCACCTCGCGGGGGGGGCGGGGTACACTGAAGCTTTCTTT

d_call: -
v_call: TRBV6-5
clone_size: many
j_call: TRBJ2-3
cdr3_aa: CASSYSAGLRTDTQYF
cdr3_nt: TGTGCCAGCAGTTACTCAGCAGGCCTTCGTACAGATACGCAGTATTTT

d_call: -
v_call: TRBV7-9
clone_size: -
j_call: TRBJ2-2
cdr3_aa: CASSLVAENTGELFF
cdr3_nt: TGTGCCAGCAGCCTCGTAGCGGAGAACACCGGGGAGCTGTTTTTT

d_call: -
v_call: TRBV7-2
clone_size: -
j_call: TRBJ2-7
cdr3_aa: CTSSLGGREQYF
cdr3_nt: TGTACCAGCAGCTTAGGGGGGCGGGAGCAGTACTTC

d_call: -
v_call: TRBV7-6
clone_size: -
j_call: TRBJ2-7
cdr3_aa: CASSLAQGSNEQYF
cdr3_nt: TGTGCCAGCAGCTTAGCTCAGGGGTCGAACGAGCAGTACTTC